This TCR beta chain came from a study of blood T cell repertoires in COVID-19. Study details: Both acute and convalescent COVID-19 samples were obtained from the United States, Italy and Spain.

In germline, CDR1 is SGHVS, CDR2 FNYEAQ. This CDR3 has 15 amino acids. After removal of 1 base from V and 4 bases from J, the junction contained 7 bases not matched to a gene. Assay used: immunoSEQ multiplex PCR; TCRdb lists only in-frame clones, some missing. Of over 100,000 clones in the sample, around 84% are singletons; the top ten hold 6.5% to 10%. This receptor was obtained from a woman at least 80 years old with active or convalescent COVID-19. The chain carries TRBV7-6 and TRBJ2-7, with TRBD2 matching over 7 bases. Specimen: peripheral blood. The CDR3 nucleotides read TGTGCCAGCAGCTTAGACCCTAGCGGCAAATACGAGCAGTACTTC. As protein: CASSLDPSGKYEQYF. The full variable domain, rest sourced from reference TRBV7-6 and TRBJ2-7, is GAGVSQSPRYKVTKRGQDVALRCDPISGHVSLYWYRQALGQGPEFLTYFNYEAQQDKSGLPNDRFSAERPEGSISTLTIQRTEQRDSAMYRCASSLDPSGKYEQYFGPGTRLTVT.